This T cell receptor (beta chain) was captured in a study of a mutant IDH1 vaccine in newly diagnosed glioma. Study summary: Antecedent treatment encompassed radiotherapy, temozolomide, or their combination; the majority received both.

Generated by immunoSEQ multiplex PCR, the TCRdb table keeps only in-frame clones and is missing some. The sample yields about 42,000 clones, around 83% seen once. Time point defined: week 35, safety follow-up. Alongside topical imiquimod, each dose of vaccine comprised 300 ug of mutant IDH1 20-mer peptide. This clone was seen only a few times. Its antigen is as yet unknown. The starting material was PBMCs, obtained from a glioma patient whose treatment included an IDH1 peptide vaccine. The receptor's source is a woman between 50 and 59 years old with glioma.

CDR3 region: CASSSTGRANQPQHF. DNA for the CDR3: TGTGCCAGCAGTTCGACAGGGCGAGCTAATCAGCCCCAGCATTTT. V usage is TRBV27 and J usage is TRBJ1-5; the match to TRBD1 covers 7 bases. V dropped 4 bases and J dropped 4; count of bases not matched to a gene: 7. This CDR3 has 15 residues. Germline CDR1 is MNHEY and CDR2 is SMNVEV (reference sequence).